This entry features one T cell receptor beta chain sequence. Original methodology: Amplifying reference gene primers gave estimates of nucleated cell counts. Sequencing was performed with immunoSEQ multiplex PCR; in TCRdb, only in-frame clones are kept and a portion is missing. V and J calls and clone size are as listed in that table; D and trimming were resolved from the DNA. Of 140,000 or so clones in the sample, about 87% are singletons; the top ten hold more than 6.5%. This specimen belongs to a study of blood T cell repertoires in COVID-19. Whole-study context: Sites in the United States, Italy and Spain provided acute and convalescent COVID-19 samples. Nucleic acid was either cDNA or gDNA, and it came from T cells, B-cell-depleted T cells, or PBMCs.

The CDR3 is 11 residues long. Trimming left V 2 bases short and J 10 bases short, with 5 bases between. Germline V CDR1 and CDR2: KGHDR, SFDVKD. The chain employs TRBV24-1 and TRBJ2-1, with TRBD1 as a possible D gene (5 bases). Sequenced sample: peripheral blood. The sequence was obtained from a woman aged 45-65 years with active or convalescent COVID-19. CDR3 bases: TGTGCCACCAGTGATTACAGGGAGCAGTTCTTC. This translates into CATSDYREQFF.